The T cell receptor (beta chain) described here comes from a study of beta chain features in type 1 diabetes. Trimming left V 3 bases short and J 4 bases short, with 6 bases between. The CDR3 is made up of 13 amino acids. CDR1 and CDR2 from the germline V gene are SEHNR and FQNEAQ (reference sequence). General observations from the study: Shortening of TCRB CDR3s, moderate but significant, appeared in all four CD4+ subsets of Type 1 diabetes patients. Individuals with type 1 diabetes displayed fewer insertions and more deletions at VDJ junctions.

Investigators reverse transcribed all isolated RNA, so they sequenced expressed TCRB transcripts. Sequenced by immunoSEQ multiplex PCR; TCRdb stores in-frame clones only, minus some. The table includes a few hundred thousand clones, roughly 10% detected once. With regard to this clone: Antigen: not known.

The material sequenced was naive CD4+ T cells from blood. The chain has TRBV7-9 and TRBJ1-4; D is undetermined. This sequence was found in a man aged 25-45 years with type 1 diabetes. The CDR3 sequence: CASSLIDNEKLFF. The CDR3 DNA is TGTGCCAGCAGCTTGATAGATAATGAAAAACTGTTTTTT. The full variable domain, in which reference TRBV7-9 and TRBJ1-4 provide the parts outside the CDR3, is DTGVSQNPRHKITKRGQNVTFRCDPISEHNRLYWYRQTLGQGPEFLTYFQNEAQLEKSRLLSDRFSAERPKGSFSTLEIQRTEQGDSAMYLCASSLIDNEKLFFGSGTQLSVL.